This T cell receptor (beta chain) was identified during a study of T cells in narcolepsy. The V and J ends lost 6 bases and 9 bases respectively, with 15 bases between them. Germline CDR1 is ENHRY and CDR2 is SYGVKD. This CDR3 is 13 amino acids long. Clones were read by immunoSEQ multiplex PCR, and TCRdb kept only the in-frame ones, dropping some. The sample lists almost 25,000 clones; roughly two thirds were seen once. General observations from the study: Same-patient CSF and blood CD4+ T cell clonotypes included HCRT-specific and TRIB2-specific autoreactive ones. Blood of same and different patients, but not healthy controls, reportedly held recurring autoreactive clonotypes.

For this clone: Its antigen remains unknown.

V is TRBV10-3 and J is TRBJ2-1; a possible D gene is TRBD1 (7 bases). This TCR derives from a human donor in good health. The sequenced material came from memory (CD45RA-) CD4+ T cells from blood. CDR3 nucleotide sequence: TGTGCCATCAGCCCCACAGGGGAGGTTGAGCAGTTCTTC. Encoded protein: CAISPTGEVEQFF.